This T cell receptor beta chain was retrieved from a study of control samples from healthy donors and cancer patients. The repertoire was sequenced with immunoSEQ multiplex PCR; TCRdb's copy has only in-frame clones and lacks some. The sample gives around 53,000 clones, around 85% of which show up once; 2.5% to 3% is in the top ten. Germline CDR1 and CDR2: MNHEY and SMNVEV (reference sequence). V trimming: 7 bases; J trimming: 10 bases; junction bases outside the gene matches: 6. The CDR3 extends over 14 amino acids. The specimen sequenced was PBMCs. This TCR was recovered from a woman between 45 and 60 years old with lung cancer. The chain links TRBV27 to TRBJ1-6; the match to TRBD1 covers 11 bases. The CDR3 reads CASTRDRGLSPLHF. The CDR3 DNA sequence: TGTGCCAGCACCCGGGACAGGGGGTTGTCACCCCTCCACTTT.